The rows below give T cell receptor beta chains drawn from one sample of a study of spatial heterogeneity in lung cancer. TCRdb passed the 5' RACE reads through MiXCR, listing each CDR3 protein once. The table lists about 100,000 distinct CDR3 sequences, approximately 20% of them singletons, with 21% in the top ten. The source material was PBMCs, sampled at follow-up. The receptors here all came from a male donor with early-stage non-small cell lung cancer. The CDR3 runs from the conserved cysteine through the conserved F or W. A D gene is named only where the DNA matches it firmly. Clone sizes are given selectively: once, few, many, or a class where the clone is expanded.

clone_size j_call v_call d_call cdr3_aa cdr3_nt
few TRBJ2-7 TRBV6-5 - CASTLPGAREQYF TGTGCCAGCACCTTACCTGGGGCGCGTGAGCAGTACTTC
few TRBJ2-7 TRBV7-2 - CASSSRMEQYF TGTGCCAGCAGCTCACGCATGGAGCAGTACTTC
- TRBJ1-2 TRBV4-1 TRBD1 CASSQSGQGNYGYTF TGCGCCAGCAGCCAATCAGGACAGGGGAACTATGGCTACACCTTC
- TRBJ1-3 TRBV6-5 - CASRGARTSGNTIYF TGTGCCAGCCGAGGAGCCAGGACGTCAGGAAACACCATATATTTT
few TRBJ2-3 TRBV7-3 - CASSLTRDSDTQYF TGTGCCAGCAGCTTAACCCGGGACTCTGATACGCAGTATTTT
few TRBJ1-2 TRBV20-1 - CSASPHGYTF TGCAGTGCTAGCCCCCATGGCTACACCTTC
few TRBJ2-1 TRBV3-1 TRBD2 CASSPSGRDYNEQFF TGTGCCAGCAGCCCCAGCGGGAGGGATTACAATGAGCAGTTCTTC
few TRBJ1-5 TRBV6-5 TRBD1 CASSSTGGLIRNQPQHF TGTGCCAGCAGTTCTACAGGGGGCTTGATTCGAAATCAGCCCCAGCATTTT
- TRBJ1-4 TRBV5-1 - CASSLSGAGEKLFF TGCGCCAGCAGCTTGTCGGGGGCGGGTGAAAAACTGTTTTTT
- TRBJ2-4 TRBV29-1 TRBD1 CSAGPGTGIIQYF TGCAGCGCCGGGCCGGGGACAGGGATCATTCAGTACTTC
- TRBJ1-5 TRBV19 - CASTSASLSNQPQHF TGTGCCAGTACCTCAGCCTCACTCAGCAATCAGCCCCAGCATTTT
- TRBJ2-2 TRBV5-1 - CASSPDGSNTGELFF TGCGCCAGCAGCCCGGACGGTTCGAACACCGGGGAGCTGTTTTTT
- TRBJ1-2 TRBV20-1 - CSAPRDTRGYGYTF TGCAGTGCCCCCCGGGACACTAGGGGCTATGGCTACACCTTC
- TRBJ2-1 TRBV28 - CASNPSLASNEQFF TGTGCCAGCAACCCCTCCTTGGCTTCTAATGAGCAGTTCTTC
- TRBJ2-2 TRBV3-1 - CASSQGTLTGELFF TGTGCCAGCAGCCAGGGGACTCTCACCGGGGAGCTGTTTTTT
few TRBJ1-2 TRBV19 TRBD1 CASGGDRQRIYTF TGTGCCAGTGGGGGGGACAGACAAAGGATCTACACCTTC
few TRBJ2-1 TRBV6-7 - CASSYSFPPGGNEQFF TGTGCCAGCAGTTACTCCTTCCCTCCCGGTGGGAATGAGCAGTTCTTC
few TRBJ2-7 TRBV6-5 TRBD1 CASSYNRGPGYEQYF TGTGCCAGCAGTTATAATAGGGGGCCCGGCTACGAGCAGTACTTC
few TRBJ2-4 TRBV27 - CASSPVGRDIQYF TGTGCCAGCAGTCCCGTCGGTCGGGACATTCAGTACTTC
once TRBJ2-1 TRBV6-2/TRBV6-3 TRBD2 CASSYWTSGIPNEQFF TGTGCCAGCAGTTACTGGACTAGCGGGATTCCCAATGAGCAGTTCTTC
few TRBJ1-5 TRBV20-1 TRBD1 CSARGDRAGRQPQHF TGCAGTGCTAGAGGGGACAGGGCTGGTCGTCAGCCCCAGCATTTT
- TRBJ2-1 TRBV20-1 TRBD2 CSARDRGVLAGEGNEQFF TGCAGTGCTAGAGATCGGGGGGTACTAGCGGGAGAGGGCAATGAGCAGTTCTTC
- TRBJ2-4 TRBV19 - CASSIDVTLPQVGKNIQYF TGTGCCAGTAGTATAGATGTTACGTTGCCCCAAGTAGGCAAAAACATTCAGTACTTC
many TRBJ1-6 TRBV7-9 - CASSLLASPLHF TGTGCCAGCAGCTTATTGGCTTCACCCCTCCACTTT
- TRBJ2-4 TRBV23-1 - CASSRKGNKNIQYF TGCGCCAGCAGTCGCAAGGGTAACAAAAACATTCAGTACTTC
- TRBJ2-2 TRBV5-1 - CASSLAGDSTGELFF TGCGCCAGCAGCTTGGCAGGGGATAGCACCGGGGAGCTGTTTTTT
- TRBJ2-3 TRBV9 - CASSVALAGTDTQCF TGTGCCAGCAGCGTAGCTCTAGCAGGCACAGATACGCAGTGTTTT
few TRBJ2-1 TRBV29-1 - CSVPYEGEQFF TGCAGCGTTCCTTATGAGGGTGAGCAGTTCTTC
few TRBJ2-3 TRBV7-9 TRBD2 CASSKGLAGLRTDTQYF TGTGCCAGCAGCAAGGGACTAGCGGGCCTCCGCACAGATACGCAGTATTTT
- TRBJ1-5 TRBV7-6 - CASSRMTGSNQPQHF TGTGCCAGCAGCCGCATGACAGGAAGCAATCAGCCCCAGCATTTT
- TRBJ2-2 TRBV6-2/TRBV6-3 TRBD1 CASSGTDEGPGELFF TGTGCCAGCAGTGGGACAGACGAAGGACCAGGGGAGCTGTTTTTT
- TRBJ2-7 TRBV2 TRBD2 CASSEAGPAGVYEQYF TGTGCCAGCAGTGAAGCCGGGCCAGCGGGAGTATACGAGCAGTACTTC
- TRBJ1-2 TRBV6-5 - CASSYLSGADYGYTF TGTGCCAGCAGTTACTTATCTGGGGCAGACTATGGCTACACCTTC
few TRBJ2-1 TRBV3-1 - CASTSWASKTNEQFF TGTGCCAGCACTTCTTGGGCTAGCAAGACCAATGAGCAGTTCTTC
few TRBJ2-1 TRBV2 TRBD1 CASSSGTGRREQFF TGTGCCAGCAGTTCCGGGACAGGGAGGCGCGAGCAGTTCTTC
- TRBJ2-3 TRBV24-1 - CATSDPGQSTDTQYF TGTGCCACCAGTGATCCCGGACAGAGCACAGATACGCAGTATTTT
- TRBJ2-3 TRBV5-1 TRBD2 CASSLEGTSATDTQYF TGCGCCAGCAGCTTGGAAGGGACTAGCGCCACAGATACGCAGTATTTT
- TRBJ2-3 TRBV15 - CATSRVVSAGTDTQYF TGTGCCACCAGCAGAGTAGTCAGCGCCGGCACAGATACGCAGTATTTT
few TRBJ1-2 TRBV5-6 - CASSLAHGGYTF TGTGCCAGCAGCTTGGCCCATGGGGGCTACACCTTC
few TRBJ2-5 TRBV20-1 TRBD2 CSASLAGAVPETQYF TGCAGTGCTAGTCTAGCGGGAGCGGTCCCAGAGACCCAGTACTTC